This T cell receptor (beta chain) was found in a study of cytomegalovirus exposure and HLA in healthy donors. General study points: Some TCR beta chains (about 170 of them) were listed as cytomegalovirus-associated. Most sequenced TCRs were rare (though some public TCRs occurred in many donors).

Trimming pared 0 bases from V and 8 bases from J, leaving 12 bases between. Germline V gene data show CDR1 as SGHRS and CDR2 as YFSETQ. The CDR3 covers 14 residues. The assay was immunoSEQ multiplex PCR, and TCRdb's table has in-frame clones only and misses some. The sample consists of 150,000 to 200,000 clones, more than 75% of them appearing once. In the case of this clone: No antigen is known for it.

The chain couples TRBV5-1 to TRBJ2-1, with unresolved D. The specimen sequenced was PBMCs. This TCR was recovered from a man aged 18 to 29 in good health and CMV-seropositive. The CDR3 DNA reads as TGCGCCAGCAGCTTGGCCGTCTCTCGGGATGAGCAGTTCTTC. It encodes CASSLAVSRDEQFF.